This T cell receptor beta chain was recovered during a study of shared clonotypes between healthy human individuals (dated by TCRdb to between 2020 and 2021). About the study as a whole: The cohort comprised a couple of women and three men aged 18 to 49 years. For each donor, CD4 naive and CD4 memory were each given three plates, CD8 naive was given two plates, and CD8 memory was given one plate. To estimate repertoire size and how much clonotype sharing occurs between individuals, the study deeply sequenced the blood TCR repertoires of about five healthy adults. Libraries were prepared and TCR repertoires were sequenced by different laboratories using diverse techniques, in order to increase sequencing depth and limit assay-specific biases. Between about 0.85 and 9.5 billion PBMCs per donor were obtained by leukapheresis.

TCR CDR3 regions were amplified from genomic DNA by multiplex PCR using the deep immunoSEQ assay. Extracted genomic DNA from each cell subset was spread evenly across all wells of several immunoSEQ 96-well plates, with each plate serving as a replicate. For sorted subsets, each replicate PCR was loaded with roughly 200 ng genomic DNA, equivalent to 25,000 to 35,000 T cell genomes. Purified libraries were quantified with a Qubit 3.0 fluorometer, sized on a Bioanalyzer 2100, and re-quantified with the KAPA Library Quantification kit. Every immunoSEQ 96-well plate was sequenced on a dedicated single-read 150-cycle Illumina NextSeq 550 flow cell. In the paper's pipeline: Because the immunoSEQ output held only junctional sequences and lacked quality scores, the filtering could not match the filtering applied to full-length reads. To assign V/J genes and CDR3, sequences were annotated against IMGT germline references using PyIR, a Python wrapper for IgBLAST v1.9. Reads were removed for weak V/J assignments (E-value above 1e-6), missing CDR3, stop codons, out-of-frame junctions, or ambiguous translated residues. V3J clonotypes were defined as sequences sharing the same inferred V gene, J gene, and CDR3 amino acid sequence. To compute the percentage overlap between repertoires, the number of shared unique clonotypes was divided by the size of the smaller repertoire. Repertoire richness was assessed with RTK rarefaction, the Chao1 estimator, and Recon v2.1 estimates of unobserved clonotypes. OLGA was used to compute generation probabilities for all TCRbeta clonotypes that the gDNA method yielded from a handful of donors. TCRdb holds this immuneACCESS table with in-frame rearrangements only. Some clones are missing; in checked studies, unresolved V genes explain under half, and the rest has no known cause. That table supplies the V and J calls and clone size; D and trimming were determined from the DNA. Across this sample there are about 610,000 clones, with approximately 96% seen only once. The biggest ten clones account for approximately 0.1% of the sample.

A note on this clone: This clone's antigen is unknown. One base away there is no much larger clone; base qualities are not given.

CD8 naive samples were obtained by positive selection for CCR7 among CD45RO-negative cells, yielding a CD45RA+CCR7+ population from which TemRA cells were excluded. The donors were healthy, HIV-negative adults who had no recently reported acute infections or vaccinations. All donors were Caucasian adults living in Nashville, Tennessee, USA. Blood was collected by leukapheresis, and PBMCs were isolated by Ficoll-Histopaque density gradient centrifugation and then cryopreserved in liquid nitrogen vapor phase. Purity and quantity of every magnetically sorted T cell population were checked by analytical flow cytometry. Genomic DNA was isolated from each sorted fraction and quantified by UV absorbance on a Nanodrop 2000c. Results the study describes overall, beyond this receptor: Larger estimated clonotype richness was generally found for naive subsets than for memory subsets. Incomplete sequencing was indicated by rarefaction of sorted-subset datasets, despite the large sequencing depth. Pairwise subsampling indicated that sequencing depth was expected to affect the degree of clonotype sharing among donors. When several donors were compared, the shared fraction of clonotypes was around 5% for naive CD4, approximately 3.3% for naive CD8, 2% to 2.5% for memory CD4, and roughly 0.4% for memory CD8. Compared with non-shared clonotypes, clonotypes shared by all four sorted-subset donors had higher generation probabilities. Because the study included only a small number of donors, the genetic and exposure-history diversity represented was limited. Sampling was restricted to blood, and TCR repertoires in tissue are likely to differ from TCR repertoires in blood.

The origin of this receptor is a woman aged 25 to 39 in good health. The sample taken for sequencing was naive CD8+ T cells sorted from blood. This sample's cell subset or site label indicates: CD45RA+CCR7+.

The encoded CDR3 is CASSSRLAGGQDEQFF. The DNA is as follows: TGTGCCAGCAGCTCGCGACTAGCGGGAGGTCAGGATGAGCAGTTCTTC. The sequence joins TRBV7-8 to TRBJ2-1; TRBD2 agrees with 13 junctional bases. The CDR3 goes from the cysteine to the phenylalanine over 16 residues. Of the read, only the CDR3 DNA is kept; its 48 bases are in frame from base 1. The germline V end is reduced by 4 bases and the J end by 8 bases; junction bases left unmatched: 8. CDR1 and CDR2 are read off the germline V gene as SGHVS and FQNEAQ.